This T cell receptor beta chain was captured by sequencing in a study of blood T cell repertoires in COVID-19. Study in general: Specimens from acute and convalescent COVID-19 originated in the United States, Italy and Spain.

Trimming stripped 3 bases from V and 7 bases from J, with 16 bases between. This CDR3 contains 14 residues. The germline V gene encodes CDR1 SGHTA and CDR2 FQGNSA. Original methodology: Estimation of nucleated cell counts was performed using reference gene primer amplification. Measured with immunoSEQ multiplex PCR; TCRdb has only the in-frame clones, and not every one. That table supplies the V and J calls and clone size; D and trimming were determined from the DNA. The table includes under 100,000 clones, approximately 81% detected once. The chain couples TRBV7-2 to TRBJ2-7; TRBD1 is a possible D gene (6 bases). The sequenced material came from peripheral blood. The receptor's source is a man at least 80 years old with active or convalescent COVID-19. The CDR3 spells CASSFGQSRQEQYF. Written as DNA, the CDR3 is TGTGCCAGCAGCTTCGGACAGTCCAGGCAGGAGCAGTACTTC.